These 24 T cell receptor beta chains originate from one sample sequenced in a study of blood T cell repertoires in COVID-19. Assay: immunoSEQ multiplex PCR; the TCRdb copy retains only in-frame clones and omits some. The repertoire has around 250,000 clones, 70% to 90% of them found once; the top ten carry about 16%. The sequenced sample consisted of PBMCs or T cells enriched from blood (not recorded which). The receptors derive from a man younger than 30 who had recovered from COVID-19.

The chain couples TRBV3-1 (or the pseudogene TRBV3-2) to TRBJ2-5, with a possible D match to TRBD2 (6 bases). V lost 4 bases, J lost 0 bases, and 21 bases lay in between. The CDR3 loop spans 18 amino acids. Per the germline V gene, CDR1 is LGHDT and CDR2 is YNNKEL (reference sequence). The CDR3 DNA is TGTGCCAGCAGCCTAAGAGGACCGGGACTGCGGTACCAAGAGACCCAGTACTTC. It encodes CASSLRGPGLRYQETQYF.

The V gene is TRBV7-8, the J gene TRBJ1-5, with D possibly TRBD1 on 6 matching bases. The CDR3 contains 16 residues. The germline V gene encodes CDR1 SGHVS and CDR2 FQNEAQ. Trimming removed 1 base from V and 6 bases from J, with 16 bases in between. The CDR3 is CASSLDNVRGVQPQHF. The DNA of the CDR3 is TGTGCCAGCAGCTTAGATAATGTCAGGGGTGTTCAGCCCCAGCATTTT.

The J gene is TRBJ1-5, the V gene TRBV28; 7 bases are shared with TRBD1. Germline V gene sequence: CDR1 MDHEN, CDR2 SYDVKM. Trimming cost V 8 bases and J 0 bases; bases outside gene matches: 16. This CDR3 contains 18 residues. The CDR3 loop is CASRMRTGQSYSNQPQHF. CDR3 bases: TGTGCCAGCCGCATGAGGACAGGACAATCCTATAGCAATCAGCCCCAGCATTTT.

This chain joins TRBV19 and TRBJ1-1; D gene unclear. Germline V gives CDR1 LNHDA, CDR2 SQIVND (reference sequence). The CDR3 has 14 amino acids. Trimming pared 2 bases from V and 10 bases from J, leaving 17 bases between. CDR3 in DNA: TGTGCCAGTAGTATATTCGGGGTGAGGGCCAGAGCTTTCTTT. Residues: CASSIFGVRARAFF. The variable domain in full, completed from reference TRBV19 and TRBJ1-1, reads DGGITQSPKYLFRKEGQNVTLSCEQNLNHDAMYWYRQDPGQGLRLIYYSQIVNDFQKGDIAEGYSVSREKKESFPLTVTSAQKNPTAFYLCASSIFGVRARAFFGQGTRLTVV.

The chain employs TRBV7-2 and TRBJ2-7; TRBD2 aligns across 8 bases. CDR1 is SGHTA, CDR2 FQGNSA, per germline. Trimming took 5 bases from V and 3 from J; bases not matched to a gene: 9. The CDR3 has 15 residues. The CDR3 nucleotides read TGTGCCAGCAGCCCCGGACTAGCTCCCAACTACGAGCAGTACTTC. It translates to CASSPGLAPNYEQYF. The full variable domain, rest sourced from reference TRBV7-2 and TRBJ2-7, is GAGVSQSPSNKVTEKGKDVELRCDPISGHTALYWYRQSLGQGLEFLIYFQGNSAPDKSGLPSDRFSAERTGGSVSTLTIQRTQQEDSAVYLCASSPGLAPNYEQYFGPGTRLTVT.

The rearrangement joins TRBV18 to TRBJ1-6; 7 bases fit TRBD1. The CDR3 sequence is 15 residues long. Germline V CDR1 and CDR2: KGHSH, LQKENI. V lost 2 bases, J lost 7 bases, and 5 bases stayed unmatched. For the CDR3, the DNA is TGTGCCAGCTCACCAAGTCAGGGGGGCAATTCACCCCTCCACTTT. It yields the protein CASSPSQGGNSPLHF.

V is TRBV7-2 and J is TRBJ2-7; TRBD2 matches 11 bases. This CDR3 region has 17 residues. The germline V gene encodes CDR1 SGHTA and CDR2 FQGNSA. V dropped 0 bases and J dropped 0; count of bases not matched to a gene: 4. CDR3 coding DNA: TGTGCCAGCAGCTTAGCTTCTAGCGGGGGGAACTCCTACGAGCAGTACTTC. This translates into CASSLASSGGNSYEQYF.

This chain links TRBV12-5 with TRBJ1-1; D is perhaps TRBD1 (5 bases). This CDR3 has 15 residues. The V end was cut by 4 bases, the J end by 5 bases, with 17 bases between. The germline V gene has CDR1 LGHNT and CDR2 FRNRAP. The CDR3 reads CASGWPQGSVTEAFF. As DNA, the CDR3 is TGTGCTAGTGGTTGGCCCCAGGGCTCGGTGACTGAAGCTTTCTTT. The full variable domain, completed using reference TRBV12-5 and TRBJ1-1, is DARVTQTPRHKVTEMGQEVTMRCQPILGHNTVFWYRQTMMQGLELLAYFRNRAPLDDSGMPKDRFSAEMPDATLATLKIQPSEPRDSAVYFCASGWPQGSVTEAFFGQGTRLTVV.

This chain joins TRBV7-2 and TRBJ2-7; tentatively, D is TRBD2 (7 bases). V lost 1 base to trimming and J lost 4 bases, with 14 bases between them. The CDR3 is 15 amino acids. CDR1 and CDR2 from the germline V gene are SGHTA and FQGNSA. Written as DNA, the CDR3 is TGTGCCAGCAGCTTAGAATGGGGGGGCTCATACGAGCAGTACTTC. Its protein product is CASSLEWGGSYEQYF.

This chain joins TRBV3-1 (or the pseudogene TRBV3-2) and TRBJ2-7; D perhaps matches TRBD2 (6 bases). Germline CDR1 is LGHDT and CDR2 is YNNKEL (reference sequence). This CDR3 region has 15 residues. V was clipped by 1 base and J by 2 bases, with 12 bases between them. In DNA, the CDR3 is TGTGCCAGCAGCCAAGGCGCGGGGCTTGCCTACGAGCAGTACTTC. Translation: CASSQGAGLAYEQYF.

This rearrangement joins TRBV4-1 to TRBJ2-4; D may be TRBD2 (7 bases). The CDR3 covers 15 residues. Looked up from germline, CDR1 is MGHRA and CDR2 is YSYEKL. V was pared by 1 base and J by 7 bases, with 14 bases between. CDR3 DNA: TGCGCCAGCAGCCAAGTGGGAGGGGGGCCGAACATTCAGTACTTC. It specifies CASSQVGGGPNIQYF.

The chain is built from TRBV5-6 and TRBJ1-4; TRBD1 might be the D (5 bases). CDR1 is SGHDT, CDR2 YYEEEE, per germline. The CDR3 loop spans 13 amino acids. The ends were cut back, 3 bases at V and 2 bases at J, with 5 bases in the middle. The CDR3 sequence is CASSWGTNEKLFF. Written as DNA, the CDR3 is TGTGCCAGCAGCTGGGGCACTAATGAAAAACTGTTTTTT.

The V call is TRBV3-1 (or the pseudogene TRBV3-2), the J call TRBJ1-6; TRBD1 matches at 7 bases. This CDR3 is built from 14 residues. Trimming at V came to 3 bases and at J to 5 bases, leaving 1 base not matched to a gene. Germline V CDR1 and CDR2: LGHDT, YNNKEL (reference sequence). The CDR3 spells CASSQGTDNSPLHF. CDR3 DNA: TGTGCCAGCAGCCAGGGGACAGATAATTCACCCCTCCACTTT.

The CDR3 here is CASSQGQPGANVLTF. CDR3 nucleotide sequence: TGTGCCAGCAGCCAGGGACAGCCTGGGGCCAACGTCCTGACTTTC. The gene calls are TRBV11-2 and TRBJ2-6, with TRBD1 matching over 7 bases. CDR1 SGHAT and CDR2 FQNNGV come from the germline V gene. Trimming took 5 bases from V and 2 from J; bases not matched to a gene: 3. The CDR3 loop spans 15 amino acids.

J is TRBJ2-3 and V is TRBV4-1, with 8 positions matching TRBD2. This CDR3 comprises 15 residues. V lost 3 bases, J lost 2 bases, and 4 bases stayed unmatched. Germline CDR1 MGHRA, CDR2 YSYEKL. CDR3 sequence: CASSQERELTDTQYF. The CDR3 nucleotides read TGCGCCAGCAGCCAGGAGCGGGAGCTCACAGATACGCAGTATTTT.

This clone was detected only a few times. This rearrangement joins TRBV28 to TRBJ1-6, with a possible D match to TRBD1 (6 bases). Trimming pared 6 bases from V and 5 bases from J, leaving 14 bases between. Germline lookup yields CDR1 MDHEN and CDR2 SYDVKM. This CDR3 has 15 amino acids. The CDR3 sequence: CASSRGTPNNSPLHF. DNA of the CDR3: TGTGCCAGCAGCCGTGGGACACCGAATAATTCACCCCTCCACTTT.

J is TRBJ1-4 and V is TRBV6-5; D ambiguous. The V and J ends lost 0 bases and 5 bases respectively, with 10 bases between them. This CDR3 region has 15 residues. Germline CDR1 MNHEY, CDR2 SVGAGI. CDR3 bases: TGTGCCAGCAGTTACTCGGCGGGGTCCAATGAAAAACTGTTTTTT. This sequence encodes CASSYSAGSNEKLFF.

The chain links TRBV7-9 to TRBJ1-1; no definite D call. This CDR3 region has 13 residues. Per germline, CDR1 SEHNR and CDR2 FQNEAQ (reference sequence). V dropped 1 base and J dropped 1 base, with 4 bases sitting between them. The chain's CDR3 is CASSLEANTEAFF. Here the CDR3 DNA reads TGTGCCAGCAGCTTAGAAGCGAACACTGAAGCTTTCTTT. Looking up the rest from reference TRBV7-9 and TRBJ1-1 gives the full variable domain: DTGVSQNPRHKITKRGQNVTFRCDPISEHNRLYWYRQTLGQGPEFLTYFQNEAQLEKSRLLSDRFSAERPKGSFSTLEIQRTEQGDSAMYLCASSLEANTEAFFGQGTRLTVV.

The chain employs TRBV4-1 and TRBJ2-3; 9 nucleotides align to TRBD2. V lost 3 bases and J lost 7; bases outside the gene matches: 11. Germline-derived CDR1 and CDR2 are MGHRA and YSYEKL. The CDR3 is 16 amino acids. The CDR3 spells CASSQGTSRPTHTQYF. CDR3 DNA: TGCGCCAGCAGCCAGGGGACTAGCCGACCGACTCATACGCAGTATTTT.

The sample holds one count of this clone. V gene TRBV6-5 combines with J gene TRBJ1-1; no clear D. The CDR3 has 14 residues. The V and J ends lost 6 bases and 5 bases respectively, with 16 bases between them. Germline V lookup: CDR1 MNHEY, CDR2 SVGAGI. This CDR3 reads CASSPGLVRTEAFF. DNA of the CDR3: TGTGCCAGCAGCCCAGGCTTGGTTCGGACTGAAGCTTTCTTT.

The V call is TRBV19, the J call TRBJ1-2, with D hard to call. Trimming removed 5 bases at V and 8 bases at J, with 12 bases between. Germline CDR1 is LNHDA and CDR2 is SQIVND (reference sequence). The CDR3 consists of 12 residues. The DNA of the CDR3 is TGTGCCAGTAGTTTCGGACCGGGGGGCTACACCTTC. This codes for CASSFGPGGYTF.

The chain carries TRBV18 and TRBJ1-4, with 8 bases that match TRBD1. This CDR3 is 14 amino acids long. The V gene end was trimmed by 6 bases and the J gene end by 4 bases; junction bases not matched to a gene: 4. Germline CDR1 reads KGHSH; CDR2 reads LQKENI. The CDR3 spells CASSLTGDNEKLFF. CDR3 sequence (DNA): TGTGCCAGCTCCCTGACAGGGGATAATGAAAAACTGTTTTTT.

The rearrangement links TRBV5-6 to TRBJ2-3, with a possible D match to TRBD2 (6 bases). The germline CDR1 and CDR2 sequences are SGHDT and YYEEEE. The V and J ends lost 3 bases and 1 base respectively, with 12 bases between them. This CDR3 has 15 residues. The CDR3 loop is CASSSRGGGTDTQYF. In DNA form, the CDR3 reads TGTGCCAGCAGCTCTCGAGGAGGGGGCACAGATACGCAGTATTTT. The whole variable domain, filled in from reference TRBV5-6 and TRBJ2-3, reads DAGVTQSPTHLIKTRGQQVTLRCSPKSGHDTVSWYQQALGQGPQFIFQYYEEEERQRGNFPDRFSGHQFPNYSSELNVNALLLGDSALYLCASSSRGGGTDTQYFGPGTRLTVL.

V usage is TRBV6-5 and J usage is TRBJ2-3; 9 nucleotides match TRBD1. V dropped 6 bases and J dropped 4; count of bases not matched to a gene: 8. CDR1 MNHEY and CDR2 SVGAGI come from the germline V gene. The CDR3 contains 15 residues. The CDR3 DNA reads TGTGCCAGCAGACGGGACAGGGTGAAGGCAGATACGCAGTATTTT. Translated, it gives CASRRDRVKADTQYF.